This TCR beta chain was documented in a study of response to subunit inactivated influenza vaccine. In germline, CDR1 is SGHAT, CDR2 FQNNGV. J gave up 2 bases and V 6 bases, and 5 bases lay outside the gene matches. This CDR3 is 14 amino acids long. Via MiXCR, TCRdb re-called the RT-PCR reads, giving one row per CDR3 protein. The table includes roughly 290,000 distinct CDR3 sequences, 21% detected once. The rearrangement links TRBV11-2 to TRBJ2-7; 9 bases agree with TRBD1. The sample was PBMCs from blood, taken about 20 months after vaccination. The clonotype was recovered from a man in his fifties or sixties who received an inactivated influenza vaccine. The CDR3 nucleotides read TGTGCCAGCAGTGAGGGACAGGGACCCTACGAGCAGTACTTC. Translating gives CASSEGQGPYEQYF.